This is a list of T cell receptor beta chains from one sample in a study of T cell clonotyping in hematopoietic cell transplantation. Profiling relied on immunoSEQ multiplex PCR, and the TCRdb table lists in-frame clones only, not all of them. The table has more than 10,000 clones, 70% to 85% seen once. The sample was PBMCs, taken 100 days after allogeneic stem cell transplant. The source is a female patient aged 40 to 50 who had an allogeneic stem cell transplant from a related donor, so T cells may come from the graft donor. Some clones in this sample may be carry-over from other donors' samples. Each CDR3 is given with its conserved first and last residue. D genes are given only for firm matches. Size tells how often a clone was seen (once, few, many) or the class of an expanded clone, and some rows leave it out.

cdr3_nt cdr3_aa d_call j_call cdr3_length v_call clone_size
TGTGCCAGCAGGGGTGGACAGTACAACACTGAAGCTTTCTTT CASRGGQYNTEAFF - TRBJ1-1 14 TRBV6-1 once
TGTGCCAGCAGCGCTACAGGGTTACATGGCTACACCTTC CASSATGLHGYTF - TRBJ1-2 13 TRBV5-4 -
TGTGCCAGCAGCCAAGAGACCGACAGGTCCGGCGAGCAGTACTTC CASSQETDRSGEQYF - TRBJ2-7 15 TRBV4-2 once
TGCAGCGTTGAAGGAACAGGGGGTGATCAGCCCCAGCATTTT CSVEGTGGDQPQHF TRBD1 TRBJ1-5 14 TRBV29-1 -
TGTGCCAGTAGTTGGGGGGCCTTGGGGAACGAGCAGTACTTC CASSWGALGNEQYF - TRBJ2-7 14 TRBV19 -
TGTGCCAGCAGCAGCCAACCGGGCTACAGCCATGGCTACACCTTC CASSSQPGYSHGYTF - TRBJ1-2 15 TRBV5-8 -
TGTGCCAGTAGTCTGGGCCGTGATGGCTACACCTTC CASSLGRDGYTF - TRBJ1-2 12 TRBV19 -
TGTGCCAGCAGCTTACGCGGGGGGGCCACAGATACGCAGTATTTT CASSLRGGATDTQYF TRBD2 TRBJ2-3 15 TRBV7-3 few
TGTGCCAGTAGTATAGCGACAGGGGAAGCTTTCTTT CASSIATGEAFF TRBD1 TRBJ1-1 12 TRBV19 -
TGTGCCAGCAGTCTAGGCACTAACTATGGCTACACCTTC CASSLGTNYGYTF - TRBJ1-2 13 TRBV25-1 -
TGTGCCAGCAGCGCCACAGGTTACGAGCAGTACTTC CASSATGYEQYF - TRBJ2-7 12 TRBV7-2 few
TGTGCCAGCAGCTTAGAGCGTAGGGGGACAAAAGCCTACGAGCAGTACTTC CASSLERRGTKAYEQYF - TRBJ2-7 17 TRBV11-3 -
TGTGCCAGCAGGGGGGGTACTCTAGCGGGCACTGAAGCTTTCTTT CASRGGTLAGTEAFF - TRBJ1-1 15 TRBV2 -
TGTGCCAGCAGTGAAGCGGGGGAGGGGTCCACAGATACGCAGTATTTT CASSEAGEGSTDTQYF TRBD2 TRBJ2-3 16 TRBV2 -
TGTGCCAGCAGCGCAGCCGGGTGGGGGGGCAATGAAGCTTTCTTT CASSAAGWGGNEAFF - TRBJ1-1 15 TRBV9 -
TGTGCCAGTAGTATAGAGACTAGCGGGAGTAGGGAGCAGTTCTTC CASSIETSGSREQFF TRBD2 TRBJ2-1 15 TRBV19 -
TGTGCCAGCAGCTTCAGGACAGGGGGTGTCTACGAGCAGTACTTC CASSFRTGGVYEQYF TRBD1 TRBJ2-7 15 TRBV11-3 -
TGTGCCAGTAGAGGACAGTTTTCAGCTAACTATGGCTACACCTTC CASRGQFSANYGYTF - TRBJ1-2 15 TRBV19 once
TGTGCCAGCAGCTTAGCGGGGACAGGGGGCCCCCAAGAGACCCAGTACTTC CASSLAGTGGPQETQYF TRBD1 TRBJ2-5 17 TRBV7-2 -
TGCGCCAGTGCGAAGGACAGTTTCGACGAGCAGTACTTC CASAKDSFDEQYF - TRBJ2-7 13 TRBV10-1 few